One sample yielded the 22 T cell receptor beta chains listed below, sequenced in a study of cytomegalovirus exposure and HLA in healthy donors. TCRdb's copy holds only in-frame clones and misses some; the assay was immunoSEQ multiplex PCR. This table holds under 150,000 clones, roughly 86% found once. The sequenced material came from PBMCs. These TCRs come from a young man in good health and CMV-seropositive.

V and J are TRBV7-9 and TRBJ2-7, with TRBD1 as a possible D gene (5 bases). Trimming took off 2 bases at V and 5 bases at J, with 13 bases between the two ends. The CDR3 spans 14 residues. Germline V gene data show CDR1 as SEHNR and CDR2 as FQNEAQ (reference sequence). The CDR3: CASSLTGVGNEQYF. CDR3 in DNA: TGTGCCAGCAGCTTAACAGGAGTAGGAAACGAGCAGTACTTC.

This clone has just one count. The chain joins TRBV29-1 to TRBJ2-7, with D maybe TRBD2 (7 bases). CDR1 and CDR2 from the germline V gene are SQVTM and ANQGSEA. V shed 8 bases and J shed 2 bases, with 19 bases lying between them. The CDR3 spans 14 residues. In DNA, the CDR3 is TGCAGCATCGGCCCCGGGGGGCAAGCCTACGAGCAGTACTTC. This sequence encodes CSIGPGGQAYEQYF.

The CDR3 sequence: CSVTTGTGLYEQYF. The CDR3 DNA is TGCAGCGTAACAACCGGGACAGGGTTGTACGAGCAGTACTTC. The chain joins TRBV29-1 to TRBJ2-7; 9 positions agree with TRBD1. This CDR3 spans 14 amino acids. V shed 6 bases, J shed 4 bases, and the junction held 10 bases outside the gene matches. Germline V gene sequence: CDR1 SQVTM, CDR2 ANQGSEA.

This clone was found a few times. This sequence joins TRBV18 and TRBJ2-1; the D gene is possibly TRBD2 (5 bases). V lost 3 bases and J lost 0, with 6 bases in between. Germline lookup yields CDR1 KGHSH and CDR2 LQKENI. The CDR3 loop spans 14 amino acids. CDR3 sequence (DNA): TGTGCCAGCTCACCCGGGGTCTCCTACAATGAGCAGTTCTTC. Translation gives CASSPGVSYNEQFF. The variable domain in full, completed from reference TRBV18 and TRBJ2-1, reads NAGVMQNPRHLVRRRGQEARLRCSPMKGHSHVYWYRQLPEEGLKFMVYLQKENIIDESGMPKERFSAEFPKEGPSILRIQQVVRGDSAAYFCASSPGVSYNEQFFGPGTRLTVL.

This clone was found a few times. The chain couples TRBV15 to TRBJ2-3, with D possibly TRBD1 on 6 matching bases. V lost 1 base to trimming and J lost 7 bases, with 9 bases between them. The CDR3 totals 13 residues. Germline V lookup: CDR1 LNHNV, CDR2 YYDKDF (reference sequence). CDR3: CATSRGTDYTQYF. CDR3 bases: TGTGCCACCAGCAGAGGGACAGATTATACGCAGTATTTT. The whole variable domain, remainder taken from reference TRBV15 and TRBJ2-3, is DAMVIQNPRYQVTQFGKPVTLSCSQTLNHNVMYWYQQKSSQAPKLLFHYYDKDFNNEADTPDNFQSRRPNTSFCFLDIRSPGLGDTAMYLCATSRGTDYTQYFGPGTRLTVL.

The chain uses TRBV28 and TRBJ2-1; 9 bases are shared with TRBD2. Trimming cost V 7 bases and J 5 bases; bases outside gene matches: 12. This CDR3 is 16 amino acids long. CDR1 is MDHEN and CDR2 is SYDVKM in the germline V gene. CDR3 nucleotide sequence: TGTGCCAGCACCCAAGGGGGACTAGCAAAGCACAATGAGCAGTTCTTC. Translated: CASTQGGLAKHNEQFF.

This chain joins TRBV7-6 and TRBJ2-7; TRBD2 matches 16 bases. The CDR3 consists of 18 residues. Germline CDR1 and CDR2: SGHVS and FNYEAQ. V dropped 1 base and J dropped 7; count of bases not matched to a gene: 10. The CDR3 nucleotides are TGTGCCAGCAGCTTAGTTTCGGCCGGGACTAGCGGGAGGGGAGAGCAGTACTTC. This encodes CASSLVSAGTSGRGEQYF.

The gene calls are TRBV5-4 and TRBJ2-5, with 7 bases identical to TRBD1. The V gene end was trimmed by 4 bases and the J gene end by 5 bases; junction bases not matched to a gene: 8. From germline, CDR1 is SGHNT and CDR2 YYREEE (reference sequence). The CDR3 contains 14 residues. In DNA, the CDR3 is TGTGCCAGCAGCAGCGACAGGGAATGGGAGACCCAGTACTTC. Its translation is CASSSDREWETQYF.

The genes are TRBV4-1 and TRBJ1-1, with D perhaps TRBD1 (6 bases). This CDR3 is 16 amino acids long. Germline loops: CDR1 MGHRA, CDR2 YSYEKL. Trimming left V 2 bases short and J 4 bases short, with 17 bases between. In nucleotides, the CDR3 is TGCGCCAGCAGCCAAATGGGGGCCCGGCGGAGCACTGAAGCTTTCTTT. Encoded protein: CASSQMGARRSTEAFF.

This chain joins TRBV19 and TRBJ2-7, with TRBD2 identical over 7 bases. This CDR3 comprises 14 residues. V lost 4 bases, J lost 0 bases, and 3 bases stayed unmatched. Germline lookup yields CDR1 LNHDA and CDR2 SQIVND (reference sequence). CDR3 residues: CASSTGRSSYEQYF. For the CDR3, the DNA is TGTGCCAGTAGTACCGGGAGGAGCTCCTACGAGCAGTACTTC.

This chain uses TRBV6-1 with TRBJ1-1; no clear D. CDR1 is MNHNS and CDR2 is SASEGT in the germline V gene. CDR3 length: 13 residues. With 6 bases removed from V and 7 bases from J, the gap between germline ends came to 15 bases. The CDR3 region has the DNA TGTGCCAGCAGAGTAACGACGGGAGGTGAAGCTTTCTTT. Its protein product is CASRVTTGGEAFF.

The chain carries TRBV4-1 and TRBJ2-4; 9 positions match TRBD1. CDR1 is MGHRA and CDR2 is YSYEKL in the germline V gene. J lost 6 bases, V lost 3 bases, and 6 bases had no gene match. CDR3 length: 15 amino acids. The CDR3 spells CASSQDRGHLNIQYF. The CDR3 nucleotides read TGCGCCAGCAGCCAGGACAGGGGACATTTAAACATTCAGTACTTC.

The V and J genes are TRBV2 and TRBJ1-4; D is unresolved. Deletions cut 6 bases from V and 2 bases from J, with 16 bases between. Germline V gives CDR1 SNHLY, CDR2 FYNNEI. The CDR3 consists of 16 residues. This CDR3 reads CASSLVPGSTNEKLFF. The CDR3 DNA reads TGTGCCAGCAGCTTAGTCCCGGGATCCACTAATGAAAAACTGTTTTTT.

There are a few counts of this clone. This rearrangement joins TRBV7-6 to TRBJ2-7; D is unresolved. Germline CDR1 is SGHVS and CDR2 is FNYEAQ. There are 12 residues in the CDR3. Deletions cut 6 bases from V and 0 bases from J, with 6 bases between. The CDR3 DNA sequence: TGTGCCAGCAGTCCTAGCTCCTACGAGCAGTACTTC. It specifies CASSPSSYEQYF.

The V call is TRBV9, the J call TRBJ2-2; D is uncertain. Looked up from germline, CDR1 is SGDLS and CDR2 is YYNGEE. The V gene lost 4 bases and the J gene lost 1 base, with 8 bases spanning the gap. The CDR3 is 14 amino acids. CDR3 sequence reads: CASSSRVNTGELFF. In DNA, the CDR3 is TGTGCCAGCAGCTCTCGTGTGAACACCGGGGAGCTGTTTTTT.

The CDR3: CASSLDRGSNQPQHF. The CDR3 coding sequence is TGTGCCAGCAGCTTAGACAGGGGTAGCAATCAGCCCCAGCATTTT. The chain has TRBV11-2 and TRBJ1-5; TRBD1 might be the D (6 bases). The CDR3 runs to 15 residues. The germline CDR1 and CDR2 sequences are SGHAT and FQNNGV. Trimming stripped 0 bases from V and 0 bases from J, with 6 bases between.

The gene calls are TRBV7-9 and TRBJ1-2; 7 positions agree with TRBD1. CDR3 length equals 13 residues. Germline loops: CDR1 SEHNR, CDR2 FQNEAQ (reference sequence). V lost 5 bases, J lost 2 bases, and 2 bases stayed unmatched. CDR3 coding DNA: TGTGCCAGCAGCCCGGACAGGAACTATGGCTACACCTTC. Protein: CASSPDRNYGYTF.

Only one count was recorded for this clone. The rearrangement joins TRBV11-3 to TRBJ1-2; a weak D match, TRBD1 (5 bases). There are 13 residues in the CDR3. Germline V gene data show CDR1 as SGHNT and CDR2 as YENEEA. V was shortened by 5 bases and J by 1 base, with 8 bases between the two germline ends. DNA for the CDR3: TGTGCCAGCAGCCAAGGGGATAACTATGGCTACACCTTC. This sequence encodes CASSQGDNYGYTF.

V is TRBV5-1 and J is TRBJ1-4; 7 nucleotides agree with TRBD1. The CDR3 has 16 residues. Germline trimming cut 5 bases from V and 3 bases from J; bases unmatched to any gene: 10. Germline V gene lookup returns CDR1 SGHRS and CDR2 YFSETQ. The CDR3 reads CASRESGGSANEKLFF. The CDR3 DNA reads TGCGCCAGCAGGGAGTCAGGGGGGTCGGCTAATGAAAAACTGTTTTTT.

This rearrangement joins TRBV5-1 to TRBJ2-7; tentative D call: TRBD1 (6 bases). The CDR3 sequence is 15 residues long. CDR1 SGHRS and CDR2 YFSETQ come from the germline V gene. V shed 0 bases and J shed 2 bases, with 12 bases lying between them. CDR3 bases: TGCGCCAGCAGCTTGGCGGGGACATCTCCCTACGAGCAGTACTTC. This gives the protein CASSLAGTSPYEQYF.

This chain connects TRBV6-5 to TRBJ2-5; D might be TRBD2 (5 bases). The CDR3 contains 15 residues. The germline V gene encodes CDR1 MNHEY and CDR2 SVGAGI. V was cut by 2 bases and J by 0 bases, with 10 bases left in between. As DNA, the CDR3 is TGTGCCAGCAGTTACGCGGGCGGGTACCAAGAGACCCAGTACTTC. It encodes CASSYAGGYQETQYF.

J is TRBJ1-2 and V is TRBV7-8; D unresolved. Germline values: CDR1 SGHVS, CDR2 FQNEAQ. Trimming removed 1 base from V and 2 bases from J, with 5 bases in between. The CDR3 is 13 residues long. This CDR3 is CASSLDQNYGYTF. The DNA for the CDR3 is TGTGCCAGCAGCTTAGACCAGAACTATGGCTACACCTTC. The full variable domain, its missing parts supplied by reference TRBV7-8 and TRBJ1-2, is GAGVSQSPRYKVAKRGQDVALRCDPISGHVSLFWYQQALGQGPEFLTYFQNEAQLDKSGLPSDRFFAERPEGSVSTLKIQRTQQEDSAVYLCASSLDQNYGYTFGSGTRLTVV.